This entry lists 13 T cell receptor beta chains sequenced from one sample in a study of shared clonotypes between healthy human individuals. Cells designated naive CD8 were CD45RO-negative and were positively selected for CCR7, with terminally differentiated effector memory CD45RA+ cells excluded. Clones were read by immunoSEQ multiplex PCR, and TCRdb kept only the in-frame ones, dropping some. The data hold about 580,000 clones, with roughly 98% observed a single time. The sample taken for sequencing was naive CD8+ T cells sorted from blood. The source is a man younger than 45 in good health.

The genes are TRBV2 and TRBJ2-7, with D possibly being TRBD2 (6 bases). CDR1 is SNHLY, CDR2 FYNNEI, per germline. The CDR3 is 15 amino acids. Trimming shortened V by 3 bases and J by 1 base, and 13 bases separated the two germline ends. The CDR3 sequence is CASSDPGLRSYEQYF. The CDR3 nucleotides read TGTGCCAGCAGTGATCCGGGACTTCGTTCCTACGAGCAGTACTTC.

This sequence joins TRBV6-6 and TRBJ2-5, with 7 bases fitting TRBD1. In germline, CDR1 is MNHNY, CDR2 SVGAGI (reference sequence). V trimming: 6 bases; J trimming: 5 bases; junction bases outside the gene matches: 9. The CDR3 spans 14 residues. CDR3 in amino acids: CASSPDRVRETQYF. The CDR3 DNA is TGTGCCAGCAGCCCTGACAGGGTACGGGAGACCCAGTACTTC.

The chain recombines TRBV7-3 with TRBJ2-1, with D maybe TRBD1 (5 bases). The germline V gene has CDR1 SGHTA and CDR2 FQGTGA. This CDR3 contains 15 residues. Trimming stripped 2 bases from V and 4 bases from J, with 12 bases between. CDR3 region: CASSLVLGQYNEQFF. In nucleotides, the CDR3 is TGTGCCAGCAGCTTAGTACTGGGGCAATACAATGAGCAGTTCTTC.

The chain employs TRBV29-1 and TRBJ2-7; possible D gene TRBD2, 6 bases. Germline-derived CDR1 and CDR2 are SQVTM and ANQGSEA. CDR3 length: 14 residues. V lost 2 bases and J 3 bases, leaving 14 bases between the germline ends. The CDR3 nucleotides are TGCAGCGTTGAATCGGAGGGAGAGAGCTACGAGCAGTACTTC. Its translation is CSVESEGESYEQYF.

V and J are TRBV7-2 and TRBJ2-7; 7 bases match TRBD2. The germline gives CDR1 SGHTA, CDR2 FQGNSA. Losses at the gene ends were 5 bases for V and 0 bases for J; bases not matched to a gene: 10. CDR3 length: 16 residues. As DNA, the CDR3 is TGTGCCAGCAGCAAGACCACTAGCGCGAACTCCTACGAGCAGTACTTC. Translated, it gives CASSKTTSANSYEQYF.

The rearrangement uses TRBV7-2 and TRBJ2-1; 8 bases align to TRBD1. Germline CDR1 SGHTA, CDR2 FQGNSA. This CDR3 is 14 amino acids long. The ends lost 4 bases at V and 8 bases at J; junction bases unmatched: 7. CDR3 in amino acids: CASSWTGFMDEQFF. CDR3 nucleotides: TGTGCCAGCAGCTGGACAGGGTTTATGGATGAGCAGTTCTTC.

This clone was detected only once. The genes are TRBV5-6 and TRBJ1-5; 7 bases are shared with TRBD1. The V segment lost 1 base and the J segment 7 bases; nucleotides outside the gene matches: 5. Germline CDR1 reads SGHDT; CDR2 reads YYEEEE. The length of the CDR3 is 14 residues. CDR3 in amino acids: CASSLLAGGQPQHF. The CDR3 region has the DNA TGTGCCAGCAGCTTGTTGGCAGGGGGACAGCCCCAGCATTTT.

The V and J genes are TRBV9 and TRBJ1-2; 7 bases align to TRBD1. Trimming took 1 base from V and 0 from J; bases not matched to a gene: 9. CDR1 SGDLS and CDR2 YYNGEE come from the germline V gene. This CDR3 is 17 amino acids long. In DNA form, the CDR3 reads TGTGCCAGCAGCGTAAACGAGGGGGCGAAACCTAACTATGGCTACACCTTC. Its protein is CASSVNEGAKPNYGYTF.

About this clone: At one end the junction does not follow the germline gene, possibly because of a read error. The rearrangement uses TRBV7-8 and TRBJ2-3, with 12 bases that match TRBD1. The CDR3 spans 18 residues. Looked up from germline, CDR1 is SGHVS and CDR2 is FQNEAQ. CDR3 loop: CASSLEGGQGAVTDTQYF. DNA for the CDR3: TGTGCCAGCAGTTTAGAAGGGGGACAGGGGGCGGTCACAGATACGCAGTATTTT.

The genes are TRBV30 and TRBJ2-1, with D uncertain. This CDR3 contains 14 residues. V was clipped by 5 bases and J by 1 base, with 12 bases between them. CDR1 is GTSNPN, CDR2 SVGIG, per germline (reference sequence). CDR3 coding DNA: TGTGCCTGGGAGCAGCAGAATTCCTACAATGAGCAGTTCTTC. Residues: CAWEQQNSYNEQFF.

Details on this clone: One end of the junction fails to match germline, which may point to a read error. The chain recombines TRBV7-7 with TRBJ2-3; D unresolved. The CDR3 covers 14 residues. CDR1 and CDR2 from the germline V gene are SSHAT and FNYEAQ (reference sequence). The CDR3: CASSPGPYTDTQYF. Here the CDR3 DNA reads TGTGCTAGCAGCCCAGGACCCTACACAGATACGCAGTATTTT.

The chain couples TRBV5-4 to TRBJ2-7; no firm D call. Germline assignment: CDR1 SGHNT and CDR2 YYREEE (reference sequence). Trimming took off 4 bases at V and 0 bases at J, with 8 bases between the two ends. The CDR3 loop spans 13 amino acids. DNA of the CDR3: TGTGCCAGCAGCACCGGTACCTCCTACGAGCAGTACTTC. Amino acid sequence: CASSTGTSYEQYF.

Comment on this clone: Different DNA sequences within this sample yield the same CDR3. The V and J genes are TRBV27 and TRBJ2-1; 13 bases are shared with TRBD2. This CDR3 region has 17 residues. The J segment lost 0 bases and the V segment lost 5 bases, leaving 4 bases of the junction unmatched. CDR1 MNHEY and CDR2 SMNVEV come from the germline V gene (reference sequence). This CDR3 reads CASSLWTSGSSYNEQFF. CDR3 in DNA: TGTGCCAGCAGTCTTTGGACTAGCGGGAGCTCCTACAATGAGCAGTTCTTC.